Below are 14 T cell receptor beta chains sequenced from a single sample in a study of blood T cell repertoires in COVID-19. Profiling relied on immunoSEQ multiplex PCR, and the TCRdb table lists in-frame clones only, not all of them. The sample shows around 130,000 clones, almost 85% of them seen only once. Sequenced sample: peripheral blood. The receptors originated from a man in his fifties or sixties with acute or convalescent COVID-19.

A word on this clone: One junction end does not reproduce the germline sequence, and a read error may be involved. The V gene is TRBV18, the J gene TRBJ2-2; weak D call: TRBD2 (5 bases). This CDR3 has 15 residues. CDR1 KGHSH and CDR2 LQKENI come from the germline V gene. DNA for the CDR3: TGTGCCAGCTCACCACTGTCGGGGAACCCCGGGGAGCTGTTTTTT. Protein product: CASSPLSGNPGELFF.

This clone was recorded once. The chain couples TRBV9 to TRBJ2-5; weak D call: TRBD2 (7 bases). This CDR3 has 16 amino acids. With 0 bases removed from V and 2 bases from J, the gap between germline ends came to 14 bases. Germline V lookup: CDR1 SGDLS, CDR2 YYNGEE. The CDR3 DNA reads TGTGCCAGCAGCGTAGCCCTAGGGGGGGTGCAAGAGACCCAGTACTTC. This codes for CASSVALGGVQETQYF.

The rearrangement joins TRBV11-2 to TRBJ1-2; 7 bases are a match to TRBD1. The length of the CDR3 is 17 residues. Unmatched junction bases numbered 13, after V lost 0 bases and J lost 6 bases. Germline V gene data show CDR1 as SGHAT and CDR2 as FQNNGV. CDR3 bases: TGTGCCAGCAGCTTAGAAAACGGACAGGCGCTAAGGGATGGCTACACCTTC. Residues: CASSLENGQALRDGYTF.

The count of this clone is one. This chain connects TRBV11-2 to TRBJ2-5; D is possibly TRBD2 (5 bases). V gave up 5 bases and J gave up 7 bases, with 17 bases separating them. Germline assignment: CDR1 SGHAT and CDR2 FQNNGV. This CDR3 comprises 14 residues. The CDR3, as DNA: TGTGCCAGCAGCCCGGAGGCCATCCCGGCGACCCAGTACTTC. This encodes CASSPEAIPATQYF.

The chain couples TRBV27 to TRBJ2-6; D might be TRBD1 (6 bases). The CDR3 extends over 15 amino acids. The germline gives CDR1 MNHEY, CDR2 SMNVEV (reference sequence). Trimming stripped 4 bases from V and 4 bases from J, with 11 bases between. The CDR3 nucleotides are TGTGCCAGCAGTTCAGGGGTGTCCGGGGCCAACGTCCTGACTTTC. Protein: CASSSGVSGANVLTF.

This clone was seen a handful of times. This sequence joins TRBV15 and TRBJ1-3; D possibly corresponds to TRBD1 (6 bases). The CDR3 is 14 amino acids. CDR1 is LNHNV, CDR2 YYDKDF, per germline (reference sequence). Trimming took off 5 bases at V and 4 bases at J, with 12 bases between the two ends. The CDR3 region is CATSFRDTGNTIYF. CDR3 in DNA: TGTGCCACCAGCTTTCGGGACACAGGAAACACCATATATTTT.

In its sample, this clone was seen once. The chain recombines TRBV5-1 with TRBJ2-5; 11 bases line up with TRBD2. This CDR3 is built from 15 residues. Germline V gene lookup returns CDR1 SGHRS and CDR2 YFSETQ. V was pared by 5 bases and J by 1 base, with 4 bases of the junction left unmatched. The CDR3 sequence: CASSASGGSQETQYF. The CDR3 DNA reads as TGCGCCAGCAGTGCTAGCGGGGGGAGCCAAGAGACCCAGTACTTC.

The rearrangement links TRBV18 to TRBJ1-5, with TRBD1 as a possible D gene (5 bases). V lost 2 bases and J lost 2, with 10 bases in between. This CDR3 has 15 amino acids. Germline CDR1 is KGHSH and CDR2 is LQKENI. The CDR3: CASSPRGTRNQPQHF. The CDR3 DNA reads TGTGCCAGCTCACCAAGGGGAACTCGCAATCAGCCCCAGCATTTT.

The rearrangement links TRBV28 to TRBJ2-7, with 10 positions matching TRBD1. The CDR3 spans 15 residues. V lost 5 bases and J lost 2; bases outside the gene matches: 6. CDR1 is MDHEN, CDR2 SYDVKM, per germline. CDR3 region: CASSRAGTGAYEQYF. The CDR3 DNA is TGTGCCAGCAGTCGAGCCGGGACAGGGGCCTACGAGCAGTACTTC.

This rearrangement joins TRBV30 to TRBJ1-2; 10 bases are a match to TRBD1. The junction had 7 bases not matched to a gene; V was cut back by 4 bases and J by 8 bases. The CDR3 has 13 residues. Germline lookup yields CDR1 GTSNPN and CDR2 SVGIG (reference sequence). This CDR3 is CAWTVTGGLGYTF. The CDR3 DNA sequence: TGTGCCTGGACCGTGACAGGGGGCCTGGGCTACACCTTC.

This chain uses TRBV3-1 (or the pseudogene TRBV3-2) with TRBJ2-7; 9 nucleotides line up with TRBD2. There are 15 residues in the CDR3. Germline values: CDR1 LGHDT, CDR2 YNNKEL (reference sequence). V was clipped by 2 bases and J by 4 bases; unmatched bases: 6. CDR3 loop: CASSQIGTSRYEQYF. The CDR3 coding sequence is TGTGCCAGCAGCCAAATCGGGACTAGCAGGTACGAGCAGTACTTC.

This clone came up a few times. The chain has TRBV25-1 and TRBJ1-2; 7 bases match TRBD1. Per the germline V gene, CDR1 is MGHDK and CDR2 is SYGVNS. J gave up 6 bases and V 6 bases, and 10 bases lay outside the gene matches. There are 14 residues in the CDR3. CDR3 coding DNA: TGTGCCAGCAGGAAGACAGGGCGTCTTAATGGCTACACCTTC. Protein sequence: CASRKTGRLNGYTF.

The V gene is TRBV4-2, the J gene TRBJ1-2; 7 bases align to TRBD1. Trimming removed 2 bases from V and 4 bases from J; junction bases left unmatched: 7. The CDR3 runs 15 residues. CDR1 is LGHNA and CDR2 is YNFKEQ in the germline V gene. CDR3 bases: TGTGCCAGCAGCCAACTTTACAGGGACAGCTATGGCTACACCTTC. Protein: CASSQLYRDSYGYTF.

The J gene is TRBJ1-1, the V gene TRBV6-5; D is ambiguous. Per germline, CDR1 MNHEY and CDR2 SVGAGI. The CDR3 runs to 13 residues. Trimming removed 0 bases at V and 11 bases at J, with 13 bases between. The CDR3 here is CASSYSGRSDAFF. As DNA, the CDR3 is TGTGCCAGCAGTTACTCGGGCAGGTCGGATGCTTTCTTT.